This T cell receptor beta chain is from a study of T cell repertoires in cytomegalovirus infection. Overall study context: Recently identified HLA-C-restricted CMV epitopes were used, and well-studied HLA-B-restricted CMV epitopes were used as well.

Germline CDR1 reads SGHTA; CDR2 reads FQGNSA. The CDR3 spans 20 residues. The junction had 30 bases not matched to a gene; V was cut back by 5 bases and J by 12 bases. On this clonotype: Its antigen is not known.

TCRdb fed the reads into MiXCR, producing one record per CDR3 protein. The table lists 450,000 to 650,000 distinct CDR3 sequences, approximately 40% of them singletons. The sequence was obtained from a human donor in good health (CMV status not recorded). Some clones in this sample may be carry-over from other donors' samples. V gene TRBV7-2 combines with J gene TRBJ2-1, with 8 nucleotides matching TRBD1. This sample comprised cultured PBMCs, obtained from culture after CMV antigen stimulation. The CDR3 here is CASSRRAGQGFIGGAPRQFF. DNA for the CDR3: TGTGCCAGCAGCAGACGGGCAGGACAGGGTTTTATTGGCGGAGCGCCTCGGCAGTTCTTC. Based on the CDR3 plus reference TRBV7-2 and TRBJ2-1, the full variable domain is GAGVSQSPSNKVTEKGKDVELRCDPISGHTALYWYRQSLGQGLEFLIYFQGNSAPDKSGLPSDRFSAERTGGSVSTLTIQRTQQEDSAVYLCASSRRAGQGFIGGAPRQFFGPGTRLTVL.